One and the same sample provided the 21 T cell receptor beta chains below, sequenced in a study of blood T cell repertoires in COVID-19. The assay was immunoSEQ multiplex PCR, and TCRdb's table has in-frame clones only and misses some. The repertoire holds tens of thousands of clones, 86% seen once, with roughly 8% in the top ten. The sequencing input was peripheral blood. Every receptor here comes from a man younger than 45 with acute or convalescent COVID-19.

This chain links TRBV4-1 with TRBJ2-1; D gene ambiguous. Germline V gives CDR1 MGHRA, CDR2 YSYEKL. This CDR3 has 12 amino acids. Trimming removed 3 bases from V and 7 bases from J, with 7 bases in between. The CDR3 bases are TGCGCCAGCAGCCACCCGAGTAATGAGCAGTTCTTC. This translates into CASSHPSNEQFF.

The chain is built from TRBV5-1 and TRBJ2-7; no reliable D call. The V and J ends lost 0 bases and 6 bases respectively, with 4 bases between them. CDR3 length: 11 residues. CDR1 and CDR2 from the germline V gene are SGHRS and YFSETQ. This CDR3 is CASSLAGEQYF. The CDR3, as DNA: TGCGCCAGCAGCTTGGCAGGCGAGCAGTACTTC. The whole variable domain, remainder taken from reference TRBV5-1 and TRBJ2-7, is KAGVTQTPRYLIKTRGQQVTLSCSPISGHRSVSWYQQTPGQGLQFLFEYFSETQRNKGNFPGRFSGRQFSNSRSEMNVSTLELGDSALYLCASSLAGEQYFGPGTRLTVT.

This chain links TRBV6-7 with TRBJ1-3; no reliable D call. TRBV6-7 is an open reading frame whose function is uncertain. Trimming left V 6 bases short and J 7 bases short, with 19 bases between. The CDR3 length is 15 residues. The CDR3 DNA sequence: TGTGCCAGCAGCCGTTTGGGCAGGTTAGACAACACCATATATTTT. Translated, it gives CASSRLGRLDNTIYF.

The genes are TRBV30 and TRBJ1-5; a weak D match, TRBD1 (6 bases). Trimming shortened V by 2 bases and J by 9 bases, and 17 bases separated the two germline ends. The germline CDR1 and CDR2 sequences are GTSNPN and SVGIG (reference sequence). The CDR3 consists of 14 residues. CDR3 sequence: CAWSQGRVSRPQHF. In DNA form, the CDR3 reads TGTGCCTGGAGTCAGGGGCGGGTTTCTCGGCCCCAGCATTTT.

The rearrangement uses TRBV2 and TRBJ1-3; D gene uncertain. The ends were cut back, 5 bases at V and 0 bases at J, with 8 bases in the middle. The germline CDR1 and CDR2 sequences are SNHLY and FYNNEI. The CDR3 has 14 residues. The CDR3 region is CASSPQFSGNTIYF. CDR3 in DNA: TGTGCCAGCAGTCCCCAGTTCTCTGGAAACACCATATATTTT. Supplemented by reference TRBV2 and TRBJ1-3, the full variable domain reads EPEVTQTPSHQVTQMGQEVILRCVPISNHLYFYWYRQILGQKVEFLVSFYNNEISEKSEIFDDQFSVERPDGSNFTLKIRSTKLEDSAMYFCASSPQFSGNTIYFGEGSWLTVV.

This clone was observed a handful of times. The gene calls are TRBV30 and TRBJ1-6; 8 bases line up with TRBD1. CDR1 GTSNPN and CDR2 SVGIG come from the germline V gene (reference sequence). The V segment lost 1 base and the J segment 7 bases; nucleotides outside the gene matches: 3. This CDR3 contains 14 residues. CDR3 sequence (DNA): TGTGCCTGGAGTGCGGGACAGGCAAATTCACCCCTCCACTTT. This gives the protein CAWSAGQANSPLHF. The full variable domain, completed using reference TRBV30 and TRBJ1-6, is SQTIHQWPATLVQPVGSPLSLECTVEGTSNPNLYWYRQAAGRGLQLLFYSVGIGQISSEVPQNLSASRPQDRQFILSSKKLLLSDSGFYLCAWSAGQANSPLHFGNGTRLTVT.

The chain carries TRBV23-1 and TRBJ2-7; D is possibly TRBD1 (6 bases). TRBV23-1 counts as an open reading frame of uncertain function. CDR3 length: 14 residues. Trimming shortened V by 0 bases and J by 7 bases, and 13 bases separated the two germline ends. The CDR3 bases are TGCGCCAGCAGTCAATCACAGGGATCATATGAGCAGTACTTC. This gives the protein CASSQSQGSYEQYF.

V is TRBV5-8 and J is TRBJ1-1; D may be TRBD1 (5 bases). V lost 7 bases, J lost 3 bases, and 19 bases lay in between. Germline CDR1 is SGHTS and CDR2 is YDEGEE. The CDR3 is made up of 15 amino acids. The CDR3 loop is CASRSGGNYHTEAFF. Written as DNA, the CDR3 is TGTGCCAGCCGCTCGGGGGGAAATTATCACACTGAAGCTTTCTTT.

The CDR3 DNA reads TGTGCCAGCAGTCCGGACAGGACCTTTAATGGCTACACCTTC. Protein sequence: CASSPDRTFNGYTF. The chain employs TRBV6-5 and TRBJ1-2; 7 nucleotides align to TRBD1. Germline trimming cut 5 bases from V and 6 bases from J; bases unmatched to any gene: 9. CDR1 is MNHEY, CDR2 SVGAGI, per germline. This CDR3 is 14 amino acids long.

This clone has just one count. The chain carries TRBV5-1 and TRBJ1-2; 9 bases line up with TRBD1. Per the germline V gene, CDR1 is SGHRS and CDR2 is YFSETQ. CDR3 length equals 13 residues. The V and J ends lost 4 bases and 6 bases, in that order; junction bases with no gene match: 4. The CDR3, as DNA: TGCGCCAGCAGCCCCCGGACAGGGGATGGCTACACCTTC. It encodes CASSPRTGDGYTF.

This clone appeared once. The chain has TRBV6-6 and TRBJ2-2, with 15 bases matching TRBD2. The J segment lost 6 bases and the V segment lost 5 bases, leaving 4 bases of the junction unmatched. The germline gives CDR1 MNHNY, CDR2 SVGAGI (reference sequence). This CDR3 has 16 residues. The chain's CDR3 is CASSLGLAGGPGELFF. The DNA for the CDR3 is TGTGCCAGCAGTCTAGGACTAGCGGGAGGGCCCGGGGAGCTGTTTTTT.

The chain has TRBV5-4 and TRBJ2-7; 11 bases map to TRBD2. From germline, CDR1 is SGHNT and CDR2 YYREEE (reference sequence). The CDR3 spans 16 residues. After removal of 4 bases from V and 5 bases from J, the junction contained 11 bases not matched to a gene. The CDR3 spells CASSLIAGGVGHEQYF. CDR3 DNA: TGTGCCAGCAGCCTAATAGCGGGAGGGGTAGGGCACGAGCAGTACTTC.

This clone was detected only a few times. The DNA of the CDR3 is TGCGCCAGCAGCTTGGTCCAGGGGGCAGTTAACTCTGGAAACACCATATATTTT. This sequence encodes CASSLVQGAVNSGNTIYF. The J gene is TRBJ1-3, the V gene TRBV5-1, with 8 bases lining up with TRBD1. Germline lookup yields CDR1 SGHRS and CDR2 YFSETQ. The CDR3 has 18 residues. The J segment lost 0 bases and the V segment lost 0 bases, leaving 8 bases of the junction unmatched.

The genes are TRBV19 and TRBJ2-1; TRBD2 might be the D (5 bases). The V gene lost 4 bases and the J gene lost 1 base, with 8 bases spanning the gap. The CDR3 runs 14 residues. In germline, CDR1 is LNHDA, CDR2 SQIVND (reference sequence). The CDR3 here is CASSNGRSYNEQFF. The DNA for the CDR3 is TGTGCCAGTAGTAATGGGAGATCCTACAATGAGCAGTTCTTC. Together with reference TRBV19 and TRBJ2-1, the CDR3 gives the full variable domain: DGGITQSPKYLFRKEGQNVTLSCEQNLNHDAMYWYRQDPGQGLRLIYYSQIVNDFQKGDIAEGYSVSREKKESFPLTVTSAQKNPTAFYLCASSNGRSYNEQFFGPGTRLTVL.

The chain carries TRBV27 and TRBJ2-4; D is perhaps TRBD2 (7 bases). The CDR3 runs 15 residues. Germline V gives CDR1 MNHEY, CDR2 SMNVEV (reference sequence). Trimming left V 2 bases short and J 7 bases short, with 15 bases between. CDR3 region: CASSLIFGRGNIQYF. CDR3 sequence (DNA): TGTGCCAGCAGTTTAATTTTTGGGAGGGGGAACATTCAGTACTTC.

The J gene is TRBJ1-1, the V gene TRBV19; 8 bases line up with TRBD1. With 8 bases clipped from V and 0 bases from J, the junction kept 11 bases outside the gene matches. CDR1 and CDR2 from the germline V gene are LNHDA and SQIVND (reference sequence). This CDR3 is built from 16 residues. The CDR3 DNA sequence: TGTGCCAGTGCTGACCCAGGGGGCTATATGAACACTGAAGCTTTCTTT. Its protein product is CASADPGGYMNTEAFF. The full variable domain, in which reference TRBV19 and TRBJ1-1 provide the parts outside the CDR3, is DGGITQSPKYLFRKEGQNVTLSCEQNLNHDAMYWYRQDPGQGLRLIYYSQIVNDFQKGDIAEGYSVSREKKESFPLTVTSAQKNPTAFYLCASADPGGYMNTEAFFGQGTRLTVV.

This chain uses TRBV29-1 with TRBJ1-5; 8 positions agree with TRBD1. The V gene's germline CDR1 is SQVTM and CDR2 ANQGSEA. There are 15 residues in the CDR3. Trimming at V came to 7 bases and at J to 1 base, leaving 9 bases not matched to a gene. The CDR3 sequence: CSATTGQGSNQPQHF. CDR3 in DNA: TGCAGCGCCACCACCGGACAGGGAAGCAATCAGCCCCAGCATTTT.

This chain links TRBV18 with TRBJ2-2, with D unresolved. Per germline, CDR1 KGHSH and CDR2 LQKENI. This CDR3 has 15 residues. Trimming pared 4 bases from V and 1 base from J, leaving 10 bases between. In DNA form, the CDR3 reads TGTGCCAGCTCACGATTGGCAGGGAACACCGGGGAGCTGTTTTTT. Amino acid sequence: CASSRLAGNTGELFF.

The chain is built from TRBV7-2 and TRBJ1-2; D may be TRBD1 (5 bases). Trimming took off 0 bases at V and 8 bases at J, with 16 bases between the two ends. CDR3 length: 15 residues. Germline V gene data show CDR1 as SGHTA and CDR2 as FQGNSA. Here the CDR3 DNA reads TGTGCCAGCAGCTTAGCTCTCGGCAGGGTGGACGGCTACACCTTC. This sequence encodes CASSLALGRVDGYTF. The entire variable domain, with the rest obtained from reference TRBV7-2 and TRBJ1-2, is as follows: GAGVSQSPSNKVTEKGKDVELRCDPISGHTALYWYRQSLGQGLEFLIYFQGNSAPDKSGLPSDRFSAERTGGSVSTLTIQRTQQEDSAVYLCASSLALGRVDGYTFGSGTRLTVV.

The J gene is TRBJ2-1, the V gene TRBV3-1 (or the pseudogene TRBV3-2), with D possibly being TRBD1 (5 bases). CDR3 length: 12 amino acids. The V gene's germline CDR1 is LGHDT and CDR2 YNNKEL (reference sequence). V lost 4 bases and J lost 7, with 8 bases in between. Here the CDR3 DNA reads TGTGCCAGCAGCCTCAGGGATAATGAGCAGTTCTTC. Encoded protein: CASSLRDNEQFF.

The chain recombines TRBV28 with TRBJ2-2; a weak D match, TRBD1 (6 bases). This CDR3 contains 15 residues. The germline V gene encodes CDR1 MDHEN and CDR2 SYDVKM. V was clipped by 5 bases and J by 7 bases, with 17 bases between them. The CDR3 DNA is TGTGCCAGCAGTAGCCAGGACGAAGGGGGCGGGGAGCTGTTTTTT. Its protein product is CASSSQDEGGGELFF.